Below, one T cell receptor beta chain is given with its context. Germline values: CDR1 SGHAT, CDR2 FQDESV (reference sequence). The CDR3 spans 15 residues. V lost 8 bases to trimming and J lost 7 bases; unmatched junction nucleotides: 12. TCRdb reprocessed the 5' RACE reads via MiXCR and lists one record per CDR3 protein. Found here are hundreds of thousands of distinct CDR3 sequences, roughly a sixth of them singletons; the top ten hold approximately 15%. This sample stems from a study of T cells after yellow fever vaccination. This sequence originates from a man younger than 30 who received the YFV17D yellow fever vaccine. The V call is TRBV11-1, the J call TRBJ2-7; 12 nucleotides match TRBD2. Sequencing was performed on PBMCs, taken less than 6 days after the first yellow fever vaccination. CDR3 DNA sequence: TGTGCCAGCTCACGGACTAGCGGGGCGTTGGAAGAGCAGTACGTC. Protein product: CASSRTSGALEEQYV.